The 7 T cell receptor beta chains below all came from one sample that was sequenced in a study of shared clonotypes between healthy human individuals. Produced via immunoSEQ multiplex PCR; TCRdb's table is partial and in-frame only. The repertoire holds over a million clones, with about four fifths as singletons. Source material: memory CD4+ T cells from PBMCs. Sample subset: CD45RA-negative fraction. Receptor source: a man younger than 35 in good health. Some clones in this sample may be carry-over from other donors' samples.

J is TRBJ2-3 and V is TRBV30, with 14 bases matching TRBD2. CDR1 and CDR2 (germline): GTSNPN, SVGIG (reference sequence). The CDR3 is 19 amino acids. J lost 1 base, V lost 2 bases, and 11 bases had no gene match. The chain's CDR3 is CAWSPPGTSGSSRTDTQYF. CDR3 sequence (DNA): TGTGCCTGGAGTCCACCCGGGACTAGCGGGAGTTCGCGCACAGATACGCAGTATTTT.

This clone was counted once. This chain uses TRBV19 with TRBJ2-5; D call uncertain. V dropped 10 bases and J dropped 4 bases, with 7 bases sitting between them. CDR3 length: 10 residues. The germline V gene encodes CDR1 LNHDA and CDR2 SQIVND (reference sequence). In nucleotides, the CDR3 is TGTGCCACCCAAGGAGAGACCCAGTACTTC. Translated: CATQGETQYF. The full variable domain, with the rest looked up from reference TRBV19 and TRBJ2-5, is DGGITQSPKYLFRKEGQNVTLSCEQNLNHDAMYWYRQDPGQGLRLIYYSQIVNDFQKGDIAEGYSVSREKKESFPLTVTSAQKNPTAFYLCATQGETQYFGPGTRLLVL.

This chain joins TRBV28 and TRBJ2-7; 7 bases map to TRBD2. Per germline, CDR1 MDHEN and CDR2 SYDVKM. With 4 bases clipped from V and 1 base from J, the junction kept 7 bases outside the gene matches. The CDR3 length is 15 residues. As DNA, the CDR3 is TGTGCCAGCAGTTCCGGGACTATCCTATCCTACGAGCAGTACTTC. Translation: CASSSGTILSYEQYF. The full variable domain, completed using reference TRBV28 and TRBJ2-7, is DVKVTQSSRYLVKRTGEKVFLECVQDMDHENMFWYRQDPGLGLRLIYFSYDVKMKEKGDIPEGYSVSREKKERFSLILESASTNQTSMYLCASSSGTILSYEQYFGPGTRLTVT.

This chain links TRBV9 with TRBJ2-3; tentative D call: TRBD2 (5 bases). This CDR3 is built from 16 residues. Germline CDR1 is SGDLS and CDR2 is YYNGEE. V shed 3 bases and J shed 4 bases, with 18 bases lying between them. DNA of the CDR3: TGTGCCAGCAGCGAGAGGTATGGCGGGCGGCCAGATACGCAGTATTTT. Translated: CASSERYGGRPDTQYF.

The V gene is TRBV6-5, the J gene TRBJ1-1, with TRBD1 as a possible D gene (5 bases). Deletions cut 0 bases from V and 1 base from J, with 12 bases between. Germline V lookup: CDR1 MNHEY, CDR2 SVGAGI. This CDR3 contains 16 residues. The CDR3 protein is CASSYSGLQGNTEAFF. For the CDR3, the DNA is TGTGCCAGCAGTTACTCGGGACTCCAGGGGAACACTGAAGCTTTCTTT.

The V and J genes are TRBV28 and TRBJ1-1; no clear D. The CDR3 length is 12 residues. CDR1 MDHEN and CDR2 SYDVKM come from the germline V gene. Trimming left V 7 bases short and J 4 bases short, with 10 bases between. DNA of the CDR3: TGTGCCAGCACTCGGTCCGGCACTGAAGCTTTCTTT. This gives the protein CASTRSGTEAFF.

This clone was detected only once. The sample holds other DNA sequences that translate to the same CDR3. The chain uses TRBV5-1 and TRBJ1-1; D gene unclear. V was pared by 4 bases and J by 5 bases, with 15 bases between. This CDR3 has 14 residues. Germline V gives CDR1 SGHRS, CDR2 YFSETQ. The DNA of the CDR3 is TGCGCCAGCAGCCCCGGCGGAGGGCAAACTGAAGCTTTCTTT. Its protein is CASSPGGGQTEAFF.